The clone carrying this T cell receptor (beta chain) was counted ten times or more. This entry comes from a study of T cell clonality in common variable immunodeficiency. Clones were read by immunoSEQ multiplex PCR, and TCRdb kept only the in-frame ones, dropping some. This sample carries around 47,000 clones, none of them present only once. The sequence derives from a person aged 18 to 69 in good health. Sequencing was done on a sample of peripheral blood mononuclear cells.

The DNA read from the CDR3 is TGTGCCACCAGTGACCCTAACGAAGGGCGTCAAGAGACC. Translating gives CATSDPNEGRQET. The CDR3 reads in full as CATSDPNEGRQETQYF. The chain combines TRBV24-1 with TRBJ2-5; D ambiguous. The DNA ends 3 residues before the CDR3 does, and the rest of the CDR3 is filled in from the germline J gene. Germline-derived CDR1 and CDR2 are KGHDR and SFDVKD. Deletions cut 4 bases from V and 2 bases from J, with 16 bases between. CDR3 length: 16 residues.